This T cell receptor (beta chain) was found in a study of blood T cell repertoires in COVID-19. Study summary: Collection of acute and convalescent COVID-19 samples took place in the United States, Italy and Spain.

In the original workflow: Estimated nucleated cell counts came from reference gene primer amplification. TCRdb's table, derived via immunoSEQ multiplex PCR, lists solely in-frame clones and lacks some. V and J calls and clone size come straight from that table; D and trimming were deduced from the DNA. The sample has 65,000 to 95,000 clones; around 85% are singletons. Trimming shortened V by 2 bases and J by 5 bases, and 9 bases separated the two germline ends. Looked up from germline, CDR1 is MGHDK and CDR2 is SYGVNS. The CDR3 is made up of 13 amino acids. Sequencing input: peripheral blood. The receptor comes from a man aged 25-45 years with acute or convalescent COVID-19. J is TRBJ2-5 and V is TRBV25-1; D perhaps matches TRBD2 (6 bases). CDR3 nucleotide sequence: TGTGCCAGCAGTGAAGGCGGGGAGGAGACCCAGTACTTC. Translation: CASSEGGEETQYF.